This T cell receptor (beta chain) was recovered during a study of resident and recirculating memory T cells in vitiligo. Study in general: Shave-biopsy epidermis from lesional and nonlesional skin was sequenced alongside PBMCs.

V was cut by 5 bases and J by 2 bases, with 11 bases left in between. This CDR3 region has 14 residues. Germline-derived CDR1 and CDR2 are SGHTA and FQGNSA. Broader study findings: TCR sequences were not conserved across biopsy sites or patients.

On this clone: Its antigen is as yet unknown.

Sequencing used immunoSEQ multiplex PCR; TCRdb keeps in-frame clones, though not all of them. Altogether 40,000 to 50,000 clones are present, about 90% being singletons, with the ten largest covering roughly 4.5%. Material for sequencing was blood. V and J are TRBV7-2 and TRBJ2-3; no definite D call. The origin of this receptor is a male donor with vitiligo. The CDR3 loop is CASSRRHHTDTQYF. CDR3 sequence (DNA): TGTGCCAGCAGCCGTAGACACCACACAGATACGCAGTATTTT.